Below, 26 T cell receptor beta chains from the same sample are listed, as sequenced in a study of blood T cells in healthy people across ages. Then a second PCR, running roughly 7 to 11 cycles, was carried out with a sample-barcoded 5' primer and a J-beta primer mix. MiXCR, run by TCRdb on the 5' RACE reads, gives a single entry per CDR3 protein. The data show around 940,000 distinct CDR3 sequences, roughly 51% seen once. Sequenced input: blood. The receptor set was obtained from a woman aged 60-75 years in good health.

To note about this clonotype: The junction does not match germline at one end; this may be a read error. The V gene is TRBV4-2, the J gene TRBJ1-1; 7 bases align to TRBD1. Germline values: CDR1 LGHNA, CDR2 YNFKEQ. This CDR3 region has 13 residues. CDR3 residues: CASSQYRGTGAFF. The CDR3 region has the DNA TGTGCCAGCAGCCAATACAGGGGAACTGGAGCTTTCTTT.

A few counts support this clonotype. The V call is TRBV7-2, the J call TRBJ2-3; 8 positions agree with TRBD2. The CDR3 runs to 16 residues. Germline V gives CDR1 SGHTA, CDR2 FQGNSA. Trimming removed 3 bases from V and 0 bases from J; junction bases left unmatched: 5. CDR3 in amino acids: CASSFTSGSSTDTQYF. Written as DNA, the CDR3 is TGTGCCAGCAGCTTTACTAGCGGCTCTAGCACAGATACGCAGTATTTT.

V is TRBV4-3 and J is TRBJ2-7; no reliable D call. The CDR3 covers 15 residues. Germline CDR1 LGHNA, CDR2 YSLEER. V was trimmed by 0 bases and J by 5 bases, leaving 14 bases between them. Here the CDR3 reads CASSQDHLVRHEQYF. Here the CDR3 DNA reads TGCGCCAGCAGCCAAGATCACCTGGTCCGCCACGAGCAGTACTTC.

This clonotype was observed a handful of times. The V and J genes are TRBV29-1 and TRBJ2-7; 10 nucleotides align to TRBD1. Germline trimming cut 6 bases from V and 3 bases from J; bases unmatched to any gene: 8. The CDR3 has 14 residues. Germline V gene lookup returns CDR1 SQVTM and CDR2 ANQGSEA. The CDR3 is CSVSGTGDYYEQYF. DNA of the CDR3: TGCAGCGTCTCCGGGACAGGGGATTACTACGAGCAGTACTTC.

The count of this clonotype is one. V gene TRBV5-1 combines with J gene TRBJ2-3; D ambiguous. V lost 0 bases, J lost 4 bases, and 9 bases lay in between. Germline V gene lookup returns CDR1 SGHRS and CDR2 YFSETQ. This CDR3 contains 14 residues. The CDR3, as DNA: TGCGCCAGCAGCTTGGCATGGGGTCCAGATACGCAGTATTTT. Protein: CASSLAWGPDTQYF.

The chain combines TRBV7-2 with TRBJ2-1; 11 nucleotides align to TRBD1. There are 19 residues in the CDR3. The V segment lost 2 bases and the J segment 5 bases; nucleotides outside the gene matches: 14. The germline CDR1 and CDR2 sequences are SGHTA and FQGNSA. DNA of the CDR3: TGTGCCAGCAGCTTAAACGGACAGGGGGCTCTCTCAAGAGACAATGAGCAGTTCTTC. Its translation: CASSLNGQGALSRDNEQFF.

V gene TRBV7-3 combines with J gene TRBJ2-5; maybe TRBD2 (5 bases). The V gene's germline CDR1 is SGHTA and CDR2 FQGTGA. V was trimmed by 5 bases and J by 3 bases, leaving 10 bases between them. The CDR3 runs 13 residues. The CDR3 DNA is TGTGCCAGCAGCGGAGGAAGGAAAGAGACCCAGTACTTC. Translation: CASSGGRKETQYF.

The chain joins TRBV12-3 or TRBV12-4 to TRBJ2-7; 9 bases match TRBD2. The V and J ends lost 2 bases and 1 base, in that order; junction bases with no gene match: 15. The CDR3 loop spans 19 amino acids. This CDR3 is CASSLRLAGVRSESYEQYF. CDR3 DNA sequence: TGTGCCAGCAGTTTACGGTTAGCGGGAGTTAGATCCGAGTCCTACGAGCAGTACTTC.

The table lists this clonotype with a count of one. The rearrangement links TRBV5-5 to TRBJ1-5; D is unresolved. The germline gives CDR1 SGHKS, CDR2 YYEKEE (reference sequence). Between the trimmed V and J ends, which lost 3 bases and 4 bases, there was a span of 8 bases. This CDR3 region has 13 residues. The CDR3: CASSWAENQPQHF. The CDR3 nucleotides read TGTGCCAGCAGCTGGGCGGAAAATCAGCCCCAGCATTTT.

This clonotype has only a few counts. The chain employs TRBV28 and TRBJ2-7; no firm D call. Germline V gene data show CDR1 as MDHEN and CDR2 as SYDVKM. V lost 3 bases and J lost 8, with 23 bases in between. The CDR3 has 16 amino acids. This CDR3 reads CASSLGLAVMFEKQYF. The CDR3 nucleotides read TGTGCCAGCAGTTTGGGCTTGGCGGTAATGTTTGAGAAGCAGTACTTC.

The chain recombines TRBV7-9 with TRBJ2-5, with 12 positions matching TRBD2. V gave up 5 bases and J gave up 5 bases; unmatched junction bases: 18. Looked up from germline, CDR1 is SEHNR and CDR2 is FQNEAQ (reference sequence). The CDR3 consists of 19 residues. The CDR3 loop is CASSGDSELAGGWGETQYF. The CDR3 DNA follows: TGTGCCAGCAGCGGGGATTCGGAACTAGCGGGAGGATGGGGGGAGACCCAGTACTTC. The complete variable domain, with remaining parts taken from reference TRBV7-9 and TRBJ2-5, reads DTGVSQNPRHKITKRGQNVTFRCDPISEHNRLYWYRQTLGQGPEFLTYFQNEAQLEKSRLLSDRFSAERPKGSFSTLEIQRTEQGDSAMYLCASSGDSELAGGWGETQYFGPGTRLLVL.

The chain has TRBV5-1 and TRBJ2-1, with a weak D call TRBD2 (6 bases). In germline, CDR1 is SGHRS, CDR2 YFSETQ. The CDR3 spans 15 residues. Between the trimmed V and J ends, which lost 4 bases and 9 bases, there was a span of 20 bases. As DNA, the CDR3 is TGCGCCAGCAGCCCCACGCGGGATTCCTTAGGTGAGCAGTTCTTC. Translated: CASSPTRDSLGEQFF.

This clonotype has a single count. The V call is TRBV20-1, the J call TRBJ1-2; unclear D gene. V was pared by 5 bases and J by 4 bases, with 8 bases between. Germline loops: CDR1 DFQATT, CDR2 SNEGSKA (reference sequence). The CDR3 covers 11 residues. The CDR3 DNA is TGCAGTGCTGAGGTCAGCTATGGCTACACCTTC. Amino acid sequence: CSAEVSYGYTF.

The rearrangement uses TRBV7-3 and TRBJ2-1; 9 bases align to TRBD2. The CDR3 contains 15 residues. Germline V gene sequence: CDR1 SGHTA, CDR2 FQGTGA. The V gene end was trimmed by 0 bases and the J gene end by 7 bases; junction bases not matched to a gene: 4. Here the CDR3 reads CASSLTGLAGNEQFF. DNA of the CDR3: TGTGCCAGCAGCTTAACGGGACTAGCTGGGAATGAGCAGTTCTTC.

Comment on this clonotype: Its ends do not fully match the called genes, so a read error is possible. J is TRBJ2-1 and V is TRBV12-3 or TRBV12-4; D is perhaps TRBD2 (5 bases). The CDR3 is 13 amino acids. The CDR3 loop is CASSLASYNERYF. Written as DNA, the CDR3 is TGTGCCAGCAGTTTAGCGTCGTACAATGAGCGGTACTTC.

This chain uses TRBV29-1 with TRBJ2-1; unclear D gene. This CDR3 contains 12 residues. Germline values: CDR1 SQVTM, CDR2 ANQGSEA. The ends were cut back, 4 bases at V and 6 bases at J, with 10 bases in the middle. CDR3 DNA sequence: TGCAGCGTTGGCCAGGTTGGCAATGAGCAGTTCTTC. Its translation: CSVGQVGNEQFF.

The V and J genes are TRBV6-2 or TRBV6-3 and TRBJ2-7; 9 nucleotides match TRBD2. The DNA end is more similar to TRBJ2-4, so the J call may be wrong. The CDR3 runs 16 residues. Per the germline V gene, CDR1 is MNHEY and CDR2 is SVGEGT. In nucleotides, the CDR3 is TGTGCCAGCAGGGTAGCGGGAGAGGTTGTCGAAAACATTCAGTACTTC. Protein product: CASRVAGEVVENIQYF.

V and J are TRBV20-1 and TRBJ2-5; maybe TRBD2 (6 bases). Germline values: CDR1 DFQATT, CDR2 SNEGSKA (reference sequence). V shed 6 bases and J shed 5 bases, with 22 bases lying between them. The CDR3 extends over 15 amino acids. The CDR3 is CSAGGGRESWETQYF. The CDR3 DNA sequence: TGCAGTGCGGGTGGGGGACGGGAGTCATGGGAGACCCAGTACTTC.

This clonotype has more than one count but fewer than ten. At one end, the junction sequence differs from germline, possibly due to a read error. The chain has TRBV5-1 and TRBJ1-5; 9 positions match TRBD1. Germline V lookup: CDR1 SGHRS, CDR2 YFSETQ. The CDR3 totals 15 residues. CDR3: CASSLGQGSNQPQHF. The CDR3 DNA follows: TGTGCCAGCAGCTTGGGACAGGGAAGCAATCAGCCCCAGCATTTT.

The chain has TRBV7-2 and TRBJ2-7; perhaps TRBD2 as D (6 bases). Germline V gene lookup returns CDR1 SGHTA and CDR2 FQGNSA. The CDR3 is 17 amino acids. Trimming cost V 5 bases and J 1 base, with 21 bases left between them. CDR3: CASSLRNVADPSYEQYF. DNA for the CDR3: TGTGCCAGCAGCCTCCGGAATGTAGCGGACCCTTCCTACGAGCAGTACTTC. Together with reference TRBV7-2 and TRBJ2-7, the CDR3 gives the full variable domain: GAGVSQSPSNKVTEKGKDVELRCDPISGHTALYWYRQSLGQGLEFLIYFQGNSAPDKSGLPSDRFSAERTGGSVSTLTIQRTQQEDSAVYLCASSLRNVADPSYEQYFGPGTRLTVT.

This clonotype occurred a few times. The chain uses TRBV25-1 and TRBJ2-7; no clear D gene. This CDR3 region has 12 residues. Between the trimmed V and J ends, which lost 1 base and 5 bases, there was a span of 6 bases. Germline CDR1 and CDR2: MGHDK and SYGVNS. The CDR3 sequence: CASSELVNEQYF. In nucleotides, the CDR3 is TGTGCCAGCAGTGAATTGGTGAACGAGCAGTACTTC.

V and J are TRBV5-1 and TRBJ2-3, with D possibly called TRBD1 or TRBD2 (5 bases each). In germline, CDR1 is SGHRS, CDR2 YFSETQ. CDR3 length: 16 amino acids. Trimming removed 4 bases from V and 1 base from J, with 16 bases in between. The CDR3 region has the DNA TGCGCCAGCAGCCCCCCGACAGCGGCGGGCACAGATACGCAGTATTTT. Amino acid sequence: CASSPPTAAGTDTQYF.

This chain joins TRBV5-1 and TRBJ2-3; D remains unclear. The CDR3 sequence is 15 residues long. The germline V gene encodes CDR1 SGHRS and CDR2 YFSETQ. Trimming left V 0 bases short and J 0 bases short, with 8 bases between. CDR3 sequence: CASSLDTASTDTQYF. The CDR3 region has the DNA TGCGCCAGCAGCTTGGATACAGCTAGCACAGATACGCAGTATTTT. Supplemented by reference TRBV5-1 and TRBJ2-3, the full variable domain reads KAGVTQTPRYLIKTRGQQVTLSCSPISGHRSVSWYQQTPGQGLQFLFEYFSETQRNKGNFPGRFSGRQFSNSRSEMNVSTLELGDSALYLCASSLDTASTDTQYFGPGTRLTVL.

The J gene is TRBJ2-6, the V gene TRBV5-1; no definite D call. Trimming removed 0 bases at V and 1 base at J, with 14 bases between. The CDR3 has 18 amino acids. Germline lookup yields CDR1 SGHRS and CDR2 YFSETQ. CDR3 protein: CASSLGPVQASGANVLTF. CDR3 coding DNA: TGCGCCAGCAGCTTGGGGCCTGTCCAGGCTTCTGGGGCCAACGTCCTGACTTTC.

This clonotype was picked up a small number of times. This chain links TRBV20-1 with TRBJ2-1; maybe TRBD1 (6 bases). The length of the CDR3 is 16 residues. CDR1 is DFQATT, CDR2 SNEGSKA, per germline (reference sequence). V dropped 1 base and J dropped 0 bases, with 13 bases sitting between them. The CDR3 region is CSARVFSGDSYNEQFF. The DNA for the CDR3 is TGCAGTGCTAGAGTTTTTTCAGGGGACTCCTACAATGAGCAGTTCTTC.

The V and J genes are TRBV29-1 and TRBJ1-4; D not resolved. The germline V gene encodes CDR1 SQVTM and CDR2 ANQGSEA. Between the trimmed V and J ends, which lost 4 bases and 3 bases, there was a span of 9 bases. This CDR3 contains 13 residues. CDR3 sequence reads: CSVARSANEKLFF. CDR3 in DNA: TGCAGCGTTGCGCGGTCGGCTAATGAAAAACTGTTTTTT.